This T cell receptor (beta chain) stems from a study of beta chain features in type 1 diabetes. Study-level results: PCR might favor shorter templates, but any such skew would affect patients and controls equally.

After removal of 3 bases from V and 2 bases from J, the junction contained 6 bases not matched to a gene. The CDR3 contains 15 residues. CDR1 and CDR2 from the germline V gene are SEHNR and FQNEAQ (reference sequence). As for this clone: Its antigen is not identified.

Expressed TCRB transcripts were sequenced after all isolated RNA was converted to cDNA. Sequencing was performed with immunoSEQ multiplex PCR; in TCRdb, only in-frame clones are kept and a portion is missing. The table lists hundreds of thousands of clones, about 11% of them singletons. Sequencing was performed on naive CD4+ T cells from blood. This TCR came from a young woman in good health. The J gene is TRBJ1-1, the V gene TRBV7-9, with TRBD1 matching over 7 bases. The CDR3 DNA follows: TGTGCCAGCAGCTTGGCGGGACAGCTAAACACTGAAGCTTTCTTT. Protein: CASSLAGQLNTEAFF.